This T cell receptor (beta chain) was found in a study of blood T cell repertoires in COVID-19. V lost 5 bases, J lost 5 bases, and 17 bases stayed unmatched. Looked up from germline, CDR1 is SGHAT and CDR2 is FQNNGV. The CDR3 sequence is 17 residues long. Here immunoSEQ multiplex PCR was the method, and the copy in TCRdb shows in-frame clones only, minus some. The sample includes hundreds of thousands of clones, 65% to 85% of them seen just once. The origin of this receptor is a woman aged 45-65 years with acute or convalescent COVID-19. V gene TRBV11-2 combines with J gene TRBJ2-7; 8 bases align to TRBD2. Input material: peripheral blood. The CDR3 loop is CASSRGGTASVIHEQYF. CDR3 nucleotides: TGTGCCAGCAGCCGGGGGGGGACGGCTAGCGTGATCCACGAGCAGTACTTC.